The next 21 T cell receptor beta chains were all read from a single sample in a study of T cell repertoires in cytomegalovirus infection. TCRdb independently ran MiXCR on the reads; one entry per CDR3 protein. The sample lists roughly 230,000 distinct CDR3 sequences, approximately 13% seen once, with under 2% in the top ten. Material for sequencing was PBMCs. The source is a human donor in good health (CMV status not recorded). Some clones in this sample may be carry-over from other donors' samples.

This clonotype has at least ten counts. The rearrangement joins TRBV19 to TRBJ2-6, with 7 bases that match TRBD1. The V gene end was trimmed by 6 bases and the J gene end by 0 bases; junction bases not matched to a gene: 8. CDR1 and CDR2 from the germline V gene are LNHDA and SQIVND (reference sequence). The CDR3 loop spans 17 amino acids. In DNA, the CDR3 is TGTGCCAGTAGCCTACAGGGGTCCAGCTCTGGGGCCAACGTCCTGACTTTC. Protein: CASSLQGSSSGANVLTF.

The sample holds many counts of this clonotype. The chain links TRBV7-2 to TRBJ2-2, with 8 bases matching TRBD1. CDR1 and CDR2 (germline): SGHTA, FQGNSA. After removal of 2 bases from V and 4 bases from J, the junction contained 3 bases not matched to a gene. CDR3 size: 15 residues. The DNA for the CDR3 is TGTGCCAGCAGCTTACAGGGGGCGAGCACCGGGGAGCTGTTTTTT. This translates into CASSLQGASTGELFF.

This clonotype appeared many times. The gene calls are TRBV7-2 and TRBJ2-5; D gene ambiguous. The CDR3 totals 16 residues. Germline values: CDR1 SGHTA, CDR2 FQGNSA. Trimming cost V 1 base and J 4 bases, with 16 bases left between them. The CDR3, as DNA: TGTGCCAGCAGCTTAGGAGGCGGCCAGTTGGGAGAGACCCAGTACTTC. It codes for CASSLGGGQLGETQYF.

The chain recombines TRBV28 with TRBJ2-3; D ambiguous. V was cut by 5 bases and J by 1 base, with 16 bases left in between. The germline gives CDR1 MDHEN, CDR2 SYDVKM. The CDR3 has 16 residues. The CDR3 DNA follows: TGTGCCAGCAGTCCCGGAGCGAGGTCGGGCACAGATACGCAGTATTTT. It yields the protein CASSPGARSGTDTQYF. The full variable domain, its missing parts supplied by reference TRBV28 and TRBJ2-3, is DVKVTQSSRYLVKRTGEKVFLECVQDMDHENMFWYRQDPGLGLRLIYFSYDVKMKEKGDIPEGYSVSREKKERFSLILESASTNQTSMYLCASSPGARSGTDTQYFGPGTRLTVL.

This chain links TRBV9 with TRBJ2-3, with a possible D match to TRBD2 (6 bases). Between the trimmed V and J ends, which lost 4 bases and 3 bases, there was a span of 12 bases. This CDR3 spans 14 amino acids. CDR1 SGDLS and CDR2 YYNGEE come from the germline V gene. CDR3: CASSLRLETDTQYF. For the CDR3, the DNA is TGTGCCAGCAGCCTAAGACTAGAAACAGATACGCAGTATTTT.

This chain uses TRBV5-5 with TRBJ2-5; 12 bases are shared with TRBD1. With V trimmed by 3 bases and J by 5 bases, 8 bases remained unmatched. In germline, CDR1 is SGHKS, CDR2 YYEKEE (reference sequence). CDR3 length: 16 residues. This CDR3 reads CASSSMGQGAWETQYF. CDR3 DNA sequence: TGTGCCAGCAGCTCAATGGGACAGGGGGCATGGGAGACCCAGTACTTC.

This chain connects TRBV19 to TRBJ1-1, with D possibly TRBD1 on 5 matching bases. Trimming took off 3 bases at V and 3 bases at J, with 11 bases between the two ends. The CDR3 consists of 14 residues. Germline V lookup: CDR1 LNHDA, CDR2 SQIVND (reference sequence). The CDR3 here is CASSIQGDYTEAFF. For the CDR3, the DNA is TGTGCCAGTAGTATCCAGGGCGATTACACTGAAGCTTTCTTT.

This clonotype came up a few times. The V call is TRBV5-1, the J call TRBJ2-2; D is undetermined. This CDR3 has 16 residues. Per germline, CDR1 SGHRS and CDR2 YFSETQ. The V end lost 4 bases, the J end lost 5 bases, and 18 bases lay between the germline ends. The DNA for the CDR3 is TGCGCCAGCAGCCCCTTGGGCGTTCTGGAAACCGGGGAGCTGTTTTTT. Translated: CASSPLGVLETGELFF.

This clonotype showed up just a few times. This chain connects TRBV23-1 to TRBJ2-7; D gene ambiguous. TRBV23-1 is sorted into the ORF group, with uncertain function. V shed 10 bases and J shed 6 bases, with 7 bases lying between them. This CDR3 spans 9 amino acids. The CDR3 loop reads CANMGEQYF. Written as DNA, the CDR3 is TGCGCCAACATGGGCGAGCAGTACTTC.

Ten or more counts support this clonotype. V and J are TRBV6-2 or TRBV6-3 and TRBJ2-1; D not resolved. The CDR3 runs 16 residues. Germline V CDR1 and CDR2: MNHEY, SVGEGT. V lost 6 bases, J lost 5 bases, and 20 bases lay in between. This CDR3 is CASSKDRVSSHNEQFF. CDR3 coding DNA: TGTGCCAGCAGCAAAGACCGGGTCTCGAGCCACAATGAGCAGTTCTTC.

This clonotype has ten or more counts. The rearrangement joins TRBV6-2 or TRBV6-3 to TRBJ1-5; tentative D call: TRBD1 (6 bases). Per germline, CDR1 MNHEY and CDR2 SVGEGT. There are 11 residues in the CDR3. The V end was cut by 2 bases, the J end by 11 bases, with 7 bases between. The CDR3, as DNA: TGTGCCAGCAGTTACCCAGGGGCCCAGCATTTT. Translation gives CASSYPGAQHF.

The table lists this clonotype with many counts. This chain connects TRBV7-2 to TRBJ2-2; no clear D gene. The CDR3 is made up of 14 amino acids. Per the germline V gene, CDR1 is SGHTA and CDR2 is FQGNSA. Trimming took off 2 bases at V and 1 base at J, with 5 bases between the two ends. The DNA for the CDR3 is TGTGCCAGCAGCTTATATCAGAACACCGGGGAGCTGTTTTTT. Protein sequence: CASSLYQNTGELFF.

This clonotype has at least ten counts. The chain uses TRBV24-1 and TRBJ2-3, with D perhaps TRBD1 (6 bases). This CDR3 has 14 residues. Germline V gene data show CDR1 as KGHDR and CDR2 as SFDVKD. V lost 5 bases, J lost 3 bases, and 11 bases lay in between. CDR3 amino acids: CATSAGVLTDTQYF. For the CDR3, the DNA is TGTGCCACCAGTGCAGGGGTATTAACAGATACGCAGTATTTT.

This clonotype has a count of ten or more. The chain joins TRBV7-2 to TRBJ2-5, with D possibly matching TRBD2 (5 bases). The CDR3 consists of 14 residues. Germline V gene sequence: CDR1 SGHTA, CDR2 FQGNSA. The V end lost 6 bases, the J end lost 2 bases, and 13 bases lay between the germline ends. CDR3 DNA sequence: TGTGCCAGCAGTAGCTACGGGAAGCAAGAGACCCAGTACTTC. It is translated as CASSSYGKQETQYF. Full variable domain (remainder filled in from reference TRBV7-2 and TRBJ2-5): GAGVSQSPSNKVTEKGKDVELRCDPISGHTALYWYRQSLGQGLEFLIYFQGNSAPDKSGLPSDRFSAERTGGSVSTLTIQRTQQEDSAVYLCASSSYGKQETQYFGPGTRLLVL.

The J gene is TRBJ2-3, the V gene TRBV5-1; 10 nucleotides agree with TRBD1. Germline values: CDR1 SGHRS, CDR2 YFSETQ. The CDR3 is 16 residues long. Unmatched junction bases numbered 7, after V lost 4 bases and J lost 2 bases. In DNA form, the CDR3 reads TGCGCCAGCAGCCCGGCCGGGACAGGGGTCACAGATACGCAGTATTTT. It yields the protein CASSPAGTGVTDTQYF.

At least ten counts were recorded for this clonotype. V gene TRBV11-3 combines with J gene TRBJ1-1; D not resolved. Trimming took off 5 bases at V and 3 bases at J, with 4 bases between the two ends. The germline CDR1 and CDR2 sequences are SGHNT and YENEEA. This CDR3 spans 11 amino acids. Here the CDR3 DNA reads TGTGCCAGCAGCCCGGACACTGAAGCTTTCTTT. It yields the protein CASSPDTEAFF. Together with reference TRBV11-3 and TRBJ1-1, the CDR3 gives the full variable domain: EAGVVQSPRYKIIEKKQPVAFWCNPISGHNTLYWYLQNLGQGPELLIRYENEEAVDDSQLPKDRFSAERLKGVDSTLKIQPAELGDSAVYLCASSPDTEAFFGQGTRLTVV.

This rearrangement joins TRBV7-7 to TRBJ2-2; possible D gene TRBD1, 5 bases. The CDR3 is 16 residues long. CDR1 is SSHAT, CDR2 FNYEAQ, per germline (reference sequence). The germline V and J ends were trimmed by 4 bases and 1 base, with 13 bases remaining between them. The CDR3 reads CASSSGHDLNTGELFF. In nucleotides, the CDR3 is TGTGCCAGCAGCTCCGGACACGACCTGAACACCGGGGAGCTGTTTTTT.

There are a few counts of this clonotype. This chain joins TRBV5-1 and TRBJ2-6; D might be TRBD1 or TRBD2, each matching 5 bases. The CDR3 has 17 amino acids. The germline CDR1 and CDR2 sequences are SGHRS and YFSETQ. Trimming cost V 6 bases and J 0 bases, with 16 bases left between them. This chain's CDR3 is CASTWGISDSGANVLTF. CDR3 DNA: TGCGCCAGCACCTGGGGGATATCTGACTCTGGGGCCAACGTCCTGACTTTC.

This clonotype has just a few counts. The CDR3 protein is CASSLEAVVGRETQYF. Here the CDR3 DNA reads TGTGCCAGCAGCTTAGAAGCTGTTGTGGGGAGGGAGACCCAGTACTTC. The chain couples TRBV11-2 to TRBJ2-5, with D perhaps TRBD2 (6 bases). CDR3 length: 16 amino acids. V was pared by 0 bases and J by 5 bases, with 16 bases between. Germline V gene lookup returns CDR1 SGHAT and CDR2 FQNNGV.

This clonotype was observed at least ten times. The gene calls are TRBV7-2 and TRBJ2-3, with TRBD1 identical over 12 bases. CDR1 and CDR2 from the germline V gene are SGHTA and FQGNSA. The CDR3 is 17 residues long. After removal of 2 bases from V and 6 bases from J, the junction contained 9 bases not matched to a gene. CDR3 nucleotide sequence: TGTGCCAGCAGCTTATATTGGGGACAGGGGGCGTCCGATACGCAGTATTTT. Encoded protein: CASSLYWGQGASDTQYF.

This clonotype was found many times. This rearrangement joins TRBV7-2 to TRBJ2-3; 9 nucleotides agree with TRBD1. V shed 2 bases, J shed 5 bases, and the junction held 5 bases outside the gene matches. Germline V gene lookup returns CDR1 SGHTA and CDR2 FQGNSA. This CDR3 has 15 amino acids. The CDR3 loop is CASSLLGQGQDTQYF. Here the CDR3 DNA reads TGTGCCAGCAGCTTATTAGGACAGGGGCAAGATACGCAGTATTTT.